This T cell receptor (beta chain) is drawn from a study of shared clonotypes between healthy human individuals. This CDR3 region has 16 residues. Germline CDR1 reads SQVTM; CDR2 reads ANQGSEA. V lost 1 base and J lost 0; bases outside the gene matches: 5. Study-level results: Several donors held about 5% of naive CD4 clonotypes in common. Estimated richness values were generally larger in naive subsets than in memory subsets. Clonotypes not shared had lower generation probabilities than those common to all four donors.

Generated by immunoSEQ multiplex PCR, the TCRdb table keeps only in-frame clones and is missing some. The data contain roughly 600,000 clones, 95% to 98% of them singletons. Worth noting for this clone: Its specificity is not known.

Naive CD8 cells, CD45RO-negative and positively selected for CCR7, excluded terminally differentiated effector memory CD45RA+ cells. The study enrolled healthy HIV-negative adults without recent acute infections or vaccinations as donors. This sequence originates from a man aged 25-40 years in good health. The chain has TRBV29-1 and TRBJ2-1; TRBD2 matches at 8 bases. Sequenced: naive CD8+ T cells sorted from blood. The CDR3 nucleotides are TGCAGCGTTGAAGGACTAGCGATCAGCTCCTACAATGAGCAGTTCTTC. Encoded protein: CSVEGLAISSYNEQFF.